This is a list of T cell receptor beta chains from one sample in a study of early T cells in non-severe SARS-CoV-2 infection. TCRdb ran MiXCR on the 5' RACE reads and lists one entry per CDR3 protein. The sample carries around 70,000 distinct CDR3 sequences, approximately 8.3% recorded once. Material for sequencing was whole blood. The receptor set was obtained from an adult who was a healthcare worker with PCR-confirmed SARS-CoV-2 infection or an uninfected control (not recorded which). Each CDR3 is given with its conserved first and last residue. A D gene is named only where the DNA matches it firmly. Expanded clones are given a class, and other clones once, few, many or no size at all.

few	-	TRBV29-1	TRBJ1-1	CSVDEVRGTEAFF
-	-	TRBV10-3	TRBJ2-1	CATRGLLNPSYNEQFF
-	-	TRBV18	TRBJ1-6	CASSLGTTYNSPLHF
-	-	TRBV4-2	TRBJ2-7	CASSQAGGEGFYEQYF
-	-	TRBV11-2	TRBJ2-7	CASSVRPGLGTRSSYEQYF
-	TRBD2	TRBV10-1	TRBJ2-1	CASSERAGTSGSLLNEQFF
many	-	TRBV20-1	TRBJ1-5	CSAIAGVSNQPQHF
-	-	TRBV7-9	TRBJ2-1	CASSKDGDEQFF
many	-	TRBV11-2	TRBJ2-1	CASRRSIIMYNEQFF
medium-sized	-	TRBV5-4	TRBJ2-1	CASSSTGRWDEQFF
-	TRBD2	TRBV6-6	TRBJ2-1	CASSPRGRMNEQFF
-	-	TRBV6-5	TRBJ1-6	CASSYRRQDNNSPLHF
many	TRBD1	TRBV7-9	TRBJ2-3	CASSSRATGYTDTQYF
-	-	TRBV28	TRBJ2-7	CASTDFYEQYF
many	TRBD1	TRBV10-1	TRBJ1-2	CASSRDSVQPYTF
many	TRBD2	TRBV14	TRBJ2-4	CASSQDSGFLAKNIQYF
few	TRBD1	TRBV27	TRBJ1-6	CASSTTRTGRNSPLHF
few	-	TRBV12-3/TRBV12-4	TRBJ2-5	CASSFLRAETQYF
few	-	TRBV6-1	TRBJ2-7	CARETAPAYEQYF
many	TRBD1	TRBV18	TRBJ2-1	CASSERTGGDEQFF
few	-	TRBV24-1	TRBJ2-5	CATSRAESQETQYF
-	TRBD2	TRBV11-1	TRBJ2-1	CASSPGLAEQFF